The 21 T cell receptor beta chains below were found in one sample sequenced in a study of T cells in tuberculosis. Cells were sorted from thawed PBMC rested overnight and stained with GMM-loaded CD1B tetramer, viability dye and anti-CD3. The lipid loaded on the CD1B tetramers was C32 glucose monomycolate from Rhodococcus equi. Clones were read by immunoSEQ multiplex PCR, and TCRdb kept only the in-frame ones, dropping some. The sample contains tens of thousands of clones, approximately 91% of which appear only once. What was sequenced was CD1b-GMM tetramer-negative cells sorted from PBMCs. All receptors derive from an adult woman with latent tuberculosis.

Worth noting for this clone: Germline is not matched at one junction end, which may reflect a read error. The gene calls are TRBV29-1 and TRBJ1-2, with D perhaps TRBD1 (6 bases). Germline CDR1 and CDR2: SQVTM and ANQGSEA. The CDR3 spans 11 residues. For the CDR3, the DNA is TGTTTGGCAACAGGGACCTATGGCTACACCTTC. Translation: CLATGTYGYTF.

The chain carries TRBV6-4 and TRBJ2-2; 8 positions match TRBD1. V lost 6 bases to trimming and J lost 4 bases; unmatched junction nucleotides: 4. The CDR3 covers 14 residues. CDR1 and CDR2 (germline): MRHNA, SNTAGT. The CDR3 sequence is CASRPTGVTGELFF. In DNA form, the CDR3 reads TGTGCCAGCAGACCGACAGGGGTCACCGGGGAGCTGTTTTTT.

The CDR3 is CARLRTSRAYEQYF. CDR3 coding DNA: TGTGCCAGGTTACGGACTAGCCGGGCCTACGAGCAGTACTTC. The V and J genes are TRBV10-3 and TRBJ2-5; 8 nucleotides match TRBD2. Gene TRBJ2-7 matches the end of the DNA better, so the J call may be wrong. Germline V gene lookup returns CDR1 ENHRY and CDR2 SYGVKD. The CDR3 extends over 14 amino acids.

The CDR3 is CASSPGTFPDGYTF. Written as DNA, the CDR3 is TGTGCCAGCTCACCGGGGACATTTCCCGATGGCTACACCTTC. V gene TRBV18 combines with J gene TRBJ1-2; possibly TRBD1 for D (6 bases). There are 14 residues in the CDR3. Trimming took off 3 bases at V and 6 bases at J, with 14 bases between the two ends. Germline V lookup: CDR1 KGHSH, CDR2 LQKENI.

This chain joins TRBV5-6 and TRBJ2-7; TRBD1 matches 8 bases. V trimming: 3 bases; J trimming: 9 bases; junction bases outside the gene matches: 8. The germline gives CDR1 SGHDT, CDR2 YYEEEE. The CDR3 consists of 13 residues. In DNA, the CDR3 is TGTGCCAGCAGCTCCCAGGGGGCACCGGGGCAGTACGTC. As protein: CASSSQGAPGQYV.

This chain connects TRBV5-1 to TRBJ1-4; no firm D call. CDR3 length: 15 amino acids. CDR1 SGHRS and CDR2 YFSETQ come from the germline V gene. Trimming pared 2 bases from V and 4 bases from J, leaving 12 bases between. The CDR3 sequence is CASSFAQEGNEKLFF. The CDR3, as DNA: TGCGCCAGCAGCTTCGCGCAGGAGGGTAATGAAAAACTGTTTTTT.

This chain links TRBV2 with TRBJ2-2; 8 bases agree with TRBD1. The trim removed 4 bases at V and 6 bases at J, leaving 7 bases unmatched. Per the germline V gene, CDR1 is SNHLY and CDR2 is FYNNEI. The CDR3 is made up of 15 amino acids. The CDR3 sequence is CASSVKGRGPGELFF. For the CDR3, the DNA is TGTGCCAGCAGTGTCAAGGGCAGGGGGCCCGGGGAGCTGTTTTTT.

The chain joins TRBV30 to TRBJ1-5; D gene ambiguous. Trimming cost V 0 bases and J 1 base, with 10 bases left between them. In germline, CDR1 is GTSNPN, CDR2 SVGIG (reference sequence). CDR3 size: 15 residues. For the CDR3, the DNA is TGTGCCTGGAGTGTCGGAGGAATGAGCAATCAGCCCCAGCATTTT. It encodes CAWSVGGMSNQPQHF.

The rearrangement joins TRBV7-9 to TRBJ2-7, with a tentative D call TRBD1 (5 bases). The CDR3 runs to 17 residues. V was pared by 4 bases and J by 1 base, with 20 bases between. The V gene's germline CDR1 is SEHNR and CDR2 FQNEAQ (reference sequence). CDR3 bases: TGTGCCAGCAGCTCCACCACAGGAAAGTGGAGTTCCTACGAGCAGTACTTC. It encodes CASSSTTGKWSSYEQYF.

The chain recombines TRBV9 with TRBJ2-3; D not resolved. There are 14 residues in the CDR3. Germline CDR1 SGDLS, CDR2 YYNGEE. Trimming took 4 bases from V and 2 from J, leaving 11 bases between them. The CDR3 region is CASSLRVNTDTQYF. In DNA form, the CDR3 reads TGTGCCAGCAGCCTACGGGTGAACACAGATACGCAGTATTTT.

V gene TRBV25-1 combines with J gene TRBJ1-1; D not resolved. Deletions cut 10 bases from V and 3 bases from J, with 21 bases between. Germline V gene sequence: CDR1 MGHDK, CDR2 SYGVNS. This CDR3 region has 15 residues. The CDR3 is CATPGPRRADTEAFF. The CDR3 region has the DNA TGTGCCACCCCCGGGCCCCGGAGGGCGGACACTGAAGCTTTCTTT.

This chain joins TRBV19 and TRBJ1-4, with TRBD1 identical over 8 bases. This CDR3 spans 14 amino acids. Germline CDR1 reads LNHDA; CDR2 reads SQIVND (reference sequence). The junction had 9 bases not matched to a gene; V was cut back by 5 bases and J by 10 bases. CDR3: CASSPDRVGGKLFF. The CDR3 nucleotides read TGTGCCAGTAGTCCGGACAGGGTCGGTGGAAAACTGTTTTTT.

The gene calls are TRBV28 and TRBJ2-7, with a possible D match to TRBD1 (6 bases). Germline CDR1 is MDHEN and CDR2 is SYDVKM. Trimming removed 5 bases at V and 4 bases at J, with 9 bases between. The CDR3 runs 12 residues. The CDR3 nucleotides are TGTGCCAGCAGTACAGGGTTTTACGAGCAGTACGTC. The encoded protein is CASSTGFYEQYV.

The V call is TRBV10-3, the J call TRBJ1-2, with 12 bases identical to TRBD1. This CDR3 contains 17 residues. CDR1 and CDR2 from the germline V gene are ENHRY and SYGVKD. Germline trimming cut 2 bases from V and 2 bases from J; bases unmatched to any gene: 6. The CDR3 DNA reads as TGTGCCATCAGTGAGAAGGGACAGGGGGCTTCGAACTATGGCTACACCTTC. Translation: CAISEKGQGASNYGYTF.

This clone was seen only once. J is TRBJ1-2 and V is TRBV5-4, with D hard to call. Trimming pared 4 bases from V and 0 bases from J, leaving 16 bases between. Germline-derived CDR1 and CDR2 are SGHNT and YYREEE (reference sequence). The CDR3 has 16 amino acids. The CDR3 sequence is CASSLPLVESNYGYTF. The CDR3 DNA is TGTGCCAGCAGCCTGCCCCTGGTGGAGTCTAACTATGGCTACACCTTC.

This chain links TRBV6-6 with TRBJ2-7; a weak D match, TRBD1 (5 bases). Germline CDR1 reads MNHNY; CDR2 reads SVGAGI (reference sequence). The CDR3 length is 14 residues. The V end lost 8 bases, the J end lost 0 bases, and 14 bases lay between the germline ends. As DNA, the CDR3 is TGTGCCAGCGCAAGCAGGGCAAGCTCCTACGAGCAGTACTTC. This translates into CASASRASSYEQYF.

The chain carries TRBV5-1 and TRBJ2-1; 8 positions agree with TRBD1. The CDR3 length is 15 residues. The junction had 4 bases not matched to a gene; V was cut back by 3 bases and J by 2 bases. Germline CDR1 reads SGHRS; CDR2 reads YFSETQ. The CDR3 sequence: CASSSRQGTYNEQFF. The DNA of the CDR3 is TGCGCCAGCAGCTCCCGACAGGGGACCTACAATGAGCAGTTCTTC.

The CDR3: CASSFRGTGLAKNIQYF. CDR3 sequence (DNA): TGTGCCAGCAGTTTCCGTGGGACAGGGCTAGCCAAAAACATTCAGTACTTC. The chain links TRBV27 to TRBJ2-4; TRBD1 matches at 9 bases. Trimming at V came to 3 bases and at J to 0 bases, leaving 6 bases not matched to a gene. Looked up from germline, CDR1 is MNHEY and CDR2 is SMNVEV (reference sequence). The CDR3 extends over 17 amino acids.

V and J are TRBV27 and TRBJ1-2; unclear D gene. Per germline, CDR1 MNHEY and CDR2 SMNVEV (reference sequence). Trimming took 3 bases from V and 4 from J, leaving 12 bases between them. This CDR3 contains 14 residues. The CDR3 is CASSLGDGVYGYTF. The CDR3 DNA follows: TGTGCCAGCAGTTTGGGAGACGGAGTCTATGGCTACACCTTC.

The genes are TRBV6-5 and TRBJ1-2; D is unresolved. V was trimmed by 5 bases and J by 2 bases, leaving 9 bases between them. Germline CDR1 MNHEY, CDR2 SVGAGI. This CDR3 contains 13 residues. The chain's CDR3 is CASSRSVNYGYTF. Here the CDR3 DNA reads TGTGCCAGCAGTCGGTCTGTGAACTATGGCTACACCTTC.

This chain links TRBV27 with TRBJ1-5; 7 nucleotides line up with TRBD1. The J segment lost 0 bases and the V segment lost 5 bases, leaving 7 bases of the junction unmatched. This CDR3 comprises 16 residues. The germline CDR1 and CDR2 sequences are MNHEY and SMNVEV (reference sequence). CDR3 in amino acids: CASSLGGPYSNQPQHF. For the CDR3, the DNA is TGTGCCAGCAGTCTAGGGGGCCCGTATAGCAATCAGCCCCAGCATTTT.